A selection of T cell receptor beta chains follows, all from one sample in a study of T cell responses to AZD1222 COVID-19 vaccine. The repertoire was sequenced with immunoSEQ multiplex PCR; TCRdb's copy has only in-frame clones and lacks some. This table has about 120,000 clones, roughly 85% appearing once. Sequenced here: peripheral blood, sampled on day 0 of AZD1222 vaccination. Receptors were obtained from an adult in good health. Both conserved end residues are part of each CDR3. Each record gives: D gene, V gene, clone size, J gene, CDR3 DNA, CDR3 protein. The D gene is left open where the match is weak. Size is omitted from some rows. Given values are once, few, many or a class for expanded clones.

>NA|TRBV13|NA|TRBJ1-6
TGTGCCAGCAGCTCCGCGGGGAATAATTCACCCCTCCACTTT
CASSSAGNNSPLHF
>NA|TRBV7-2|few|TRBJ2-1
TGTGCCAGCAGCTTAGGTACAGGAACCTACAATGAGCAGTTCTTC
CASSLGTGTYNEQFF
>NA|TRBV6-2/TRBV6-3|NA|TRBJ1-1
TGTGCCAGCAGTCTTAACCGGGGCACTGAAGCTTTCTTT
CASSLNRGTEAFF
>TRBD2|TRBV3-1/TRBV3-2|NA|TRBJ2-2
TGTGCCAGCAGCCAAGAGATAGCGGGATGGACCGGGGAGCTGTTTTTT
CASSQEIAGWTGELFF
>TRBD2|TRBV18|NA|TRBJ2-7
TGTGCCAGCTCACCACTGCCGGGACTAGCGTTCTCCTACGAGCAGTACTTC
CASSPLPGLAFSYEQYF
>TRBD1|TRBV29-1|few|TRBJ1-2
TGCAGCGTTGAGAGAAACAGGGGCGGCTATGGCTACACCTTC
CSVERNRGGYGYTF
>NA|TRBV5-4|NA|TRBJ1-2
TGTGCCAGCAGCCCAGCCCGGATAGGCAACTATGGCTACACCTTC
CASSPARIGNYGYTF
>NA|TRBV28|NA|TRBJ1-4
TGTGCCAGCAGGCCCCCTGGGATGGGTAATGAAAAACTGTTTTTT
CASRPPGMGNEKLFF
>TRBD2|TRBV11-3|NA|TRBJ2-3
TGTGCCAGCAGCTTAGGTGCTAGCGGGGGATACACAGATACGCAGTATTTT
CASSLGASGGYTDTQYF
>NA|TRBV5-1|NA|TRBJ1-2
TGCGCCAGCAGCTTGACGGGGGCCCGAATTGATGGCTACACCTTC
CASSLTGARIDGYTF
>NA|TRBV30|NA|TRBJ1-2
TGTGCCTGGAATCAGAACTATGGCTACACCTTC
CAWNQNYGYTF
>TRBD1|TRBV4-1|NA|TRBJ1-2
TGCGCCAGCAGCGAAATGACAGGGCCGCGCTATGGCTACACCTTC
CASSEMTGPRYGYTF
>NA|TRBV20-1|NA|TRBJ1-1
TGCAAGGGGAGGAACACTGAAGCTTTCTTT
CKGRNTEAFF
>TRBD1|TRBV2|NA|TRBJ2-7
TGTGCCAGCAGTGTAAGGACAGGACGGGAGCAGTACTTC
CASSVRTGREQYF
>NA|TRBV4-3|NA|TRBJ1-3
TGCGCCAGCAGCCAAGATGGGGGGTCAGACACCATATATTTT
CASSQDGGSDTIYF
>TRBD1|TRBV2|NA|TRBJ2-7
TGTGCCAGCAGTGTCTCGGGACAGGGTTTTGGCGAGCAGTACTTC
CASSVSGQGFGEQYF
>NA|TRBV28|NA|TRBJ1-2
TGTGCCAGCAGTTTAGGTTACTATGGCTACACCTTC
CASSLGYYGYTF
>TRBD1|TRBV4-1|NA|TRBJ2-7
TGCGCCAGCAGCCGAGGAAGACAGGGAACAGGCGAGCAGTACTTC
CASSRGRQGTGEQYF
>NA|TRBV4-1|NA|TRBJ2-7
TGCGCCAGCAGCCAAGACGCCGGGAAGATATACGAGCAGTACTTC
CASSQDAGKIYEQYF
>NA|TRBV19|NA|TRBJ1-5
TGTGCCAGTACCCCCCGCGCGGAGAGCAATCAGCCCCAGCATTTT
CASTPRAESNQPQHF
>TRBD1|TRBV5-1|NA|TRBJ1-2
TGCGCCAGCAGCTTGGGGGGACAGAACTATGGCTACACCTTC
CASSLGGQNYGYTF
>TRBD1|TRBV9|NA|TRBJ1-1
TGTGCCAGCAGCGGAGGGACAGGGCAGAACACTGAAGCTTTCTTT
CASSGGTGQNTEAFF
>NA|TRBV6-5|NA|TRBJ1-1
TGTGCCAGCAGTTTTACACAAAACACTGAAGCTTTCTTT
CASSFTQNTEAFF
>TRBD1|TRBV19|NA|TRBJ1-5
TGTGCCAGTAGTACCCAGACAGGGGGTAGCAATCAGCCCCAGCATTTT
CASSTQTGGSNQPQHF
>NA|TRBV6-1|NA|TRBJ1-2
TGTGCCAGCAGTGACGGGACGGAGAACTATGGCTACACCTTC
CASSDGTENYGYTF
>NA|TRBV6-1|NA|TRBJ2-5
TGTGCCAGCAGTTCCGGAGAGACCCAGTACTTC
CASSSGETQYF
>TRBD1|TRBV3-1/TRBV3-2|NA|TRBJ1-1
TGTGCCAGCAGCCAAGGGACAGGGTGGAACACTGAAGCTTTCTTT
CASSQGTGWNTEAFF
>NA|TRBV30|NA|TRBJ2-2
TGTGCCTGGAGTGTAGGGCTACGCACCGGGGAGCTGTTTTTT
CAWSVGLRTGELFF
>NA|TRBV29-1|NA|TRBJ2-2
TGCAGCGTTGTGGGACAATCCGGGACCGGGGAGCTGTTTTTT
CSVVGQSGTGELFF
>NA|TRBV29-1|NA|TRBJ2-3
TGCAGCGTTCGTCTTAAACTCACAGATACGCAGTATTTT
CSVRLKLTDTQYF
>NA|TRBV7-2|few|TRBJ2-2
TGTGCCAGCAGCTTACAGTTGGGGTCCGGGGAGCTGTTTTTT
CASSLQLGSGELFF
>NA|TRBV5-6|NA|TRBJ1-5
TGTGCCAGCAGCCCCAGCTTTGGGGGTCAGCCCCAGCATTTT
CASSPSFGGQPQHF
>NA|TRBV2|NA|TRBJ1-2
TGTGCCAGCAGTGAAGCGGAAGGCTACACCTTC
CASSEAEGYTF
>TRBD2|TRBV30|few|TRBJ2-7
TGTGCCTGGAGCGACGGGGGGTACGAGCAGTACTTC
CAWSDGGYEQYF
>NA|TRBV30|NA|TRBJ1-1
TGTGCCGGGCAAACGGGCAGTTTGTTTGGTTACTTGAATGTTGAAGCTTTCTTT
CAGQTGSLFGYLNVEAFF
>NA|TRBV19|NA|TRBJ2-7
TGTGCCAGTAGTCGGGACTTCTCCTACGAGCAGTACTTC
CASSRDFSYEQYF
>TRBD1|TRBV6-5|NA|TRBJ2-7
TGTGCCAGCAGTTACTCGACAGGGGGCCCCTACGAGCAGTACTTC
CASSYSTGGPYEQYF
>NA|TRBV7-3|NA|TRBJ2-5
TGTGCCAGCAGCTTAAACCGGGGCGGGCAAGAGACCCAGTACTTC
CASSLNRGGQETQYF
>TRBD2|TRBV7-7|NA|TRBJ2-5
TGTGCCAGCAGCTTAGGGGGGGCTAGCGGGCAAGAGACCCAGTACTTC
CASSLGGASGQETQYF
>NA|TRBV19|NA|TRBJ2-3
TGTGCCAGTAGTAGAAAACTATTCACAGATACGCAGTATTTT
CASSRKLFTDTQYF
>NA|TRBV9|NA|TRBJ2-5
TGTGCCAGCAGCCCCTACGGACCCCAAGAGACCCAGTACTTC
CASSPYGPQETQYF
>NA|TRBV9|NA|TRBJ2-5
TGTGCCAGCAGCGCCGTCACGGCCCAGTACTTC
CASSAVTAQYF
>TRBD1|TRBV19|NA|TRBJ1-1
TGTGCCAGTAGTACAGAGGGACAGCTGATAAACACTGAAGCTTTCTTT
CASSTEGQLINTEAFF
>TRBD1|TRBV27|NA|TRBJ2-7
TGTGCCAGCAGTTCCGGGACAGCCGCCTACGAGCAGTACTTC
CASSSGTAAYEQYF
>NA|TRBV6-1|NA|TRBJ1-2
TGTGCCAGCAGTGAAGGCGTAGGGGGGGGCCACTACACCTTC
CASSEGVGGGHYTF
>NA|TRBV5-1|NA|TRBJ2-2
TGCGCCAGCAGCTCCGGGAGTAGCGGCTACACCGGGGAGCTGTTTTTT
CASSSGSSGYTGELFF
>NA|TRBV2|NA|TRBJ1-4
TGTGCCAGCAGTCAGAGAAGCACTAATGAAAAACTGTTTTTT
CASSQRSTNEKLFF
>NA|TRBV21-1|NA|TRBJ2-7
TGTGCCAGCAGTTTTGCAGGGTTCCGGACGCCCACCTACGAGCAGTACTTC
CASSFAGFRTPTYEQYF
>TRBD2|TRBV4-3|NA|TRBJ2-7
TGCGCCAGCAGCCGCGGGACTAGCGGGGCCTACGAGCAGTACTTC
CASSRGTSGAYEQYF
>NA|TRBV18|once|TRBJ2-3
TGTGCCAGCTCACCCTCGGTCCCATCAGATACGCAGTATTTT
CASSPSVPSDTQYF
>NA|TRBV24-1|few|TRBJ2-1
TGTGCCACCAGTGATGCAAGCGTTAGCTCCTACAATGAGCAGTTCTTC
CATSDASVSSYNEQFF
>NA|TRBV10-1|NA|TRBJ2-1
TGCGCCAGGTCCTACAATGAGCAGTTCTTC
CARSYNEQFF
>TRBD1|TRBV7-8|NA|TRBJ1-2
TGTGCCAGCAGCCATCCGGGACAGGGGTACTATGGCTACACCTTC
CASSHPGQGYYGYTF
>NA|TRBV6-5|NA|TRBJ1-2
TGTGCCAGTTCTCAGGGGTTCGACTATGGCTACACCTTC
CASSQGFDYGYTF